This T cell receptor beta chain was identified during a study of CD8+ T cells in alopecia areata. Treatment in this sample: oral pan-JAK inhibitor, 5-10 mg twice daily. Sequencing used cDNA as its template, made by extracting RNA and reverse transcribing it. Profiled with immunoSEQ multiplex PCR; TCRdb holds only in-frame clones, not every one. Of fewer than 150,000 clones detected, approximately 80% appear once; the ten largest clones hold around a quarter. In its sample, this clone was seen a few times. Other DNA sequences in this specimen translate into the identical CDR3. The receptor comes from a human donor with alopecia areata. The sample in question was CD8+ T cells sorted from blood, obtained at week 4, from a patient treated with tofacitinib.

Here the CDR3 DNA reads TGTGCCAGTAGTATCGGCGTGAACACTGAAGCTTTCTTT. Translated, it gives CASSIGVNTEAFF. The chain joins TRBV19 to TRBJ1-1, with no clear D. The V end was cut by 3 bases, the J end by 0 bases, with 5 bases between. This CDR3 comprises 13 residues. The V gene's germline CDR1 is LNHDA and CDR2 SQIVND (reference sequence).